This T cell receptor beta chain derives from a study of CD8 T cells in Susac syndrome. Healthy donors acted as controls, with matching for age and sex. Reverse transcription of roughly 0.45 to 1 ug RNA was carried out with random hexamers. TCRdb processed the immunoSEQ multiplex PCR reads anew with MiXCR; each CDR3 protein has one entry. The data show some 170,000 distinct CDR3 sequences, roughly 95% seen once. The source of this sequence is a human donor in good health. Sequencing used CD4+ T cells from PBMCs.

The CDR3 nucleotides read TGCAGCGTCGCAGGGCGTTCCAATCAGCCCCAGCATTTT. Amino acids: CSVAGRSNQPQHF. V gene TRBV29-1 combines with J gene TRBJ1-5, with TRBD1 as a possible D gene (5 bases). Germline assignment: CDR1 SQVTM and CDR2 ANQGSEA. The V end was cut by 6 bases, the J end by 3 bases, with 12 bases between. The CDR3 is 13 amino acids.